This T cell receptor beta chain stems from a study of shared clonotypes between healthy human individuals. The table came from immunoSEQ multiplex PCR; TCRdb's copy has only in-frame clones and leaves some out. The sample yields hundreds of thousands of clones, around 67% seen once. The CDR3 is 11 amino acids. The V and J ends lost 1 base and 6 bases respectively, with 4 bases between them. Per the germline V gene, CDR1 is MDHEN and CDR2 is SYDVKM. The sequenced sample was memory CD4+ T cells sorted from blood. Described subset: CD45RA-negative fraction. This chain joins TRBV28 and TRBJ2-7; D gene unclear. The source is a woman aged 25 to 39 in good health. CDR3 sequence: CASSLFSEQYF. CDR3 nucleotide sequence: TGTGCCAGCAGTTTATTCTCCGAGCAGTACTTC.